The 9 T cell receptor beta chains in this list originate from one sample, sequenced in a study of blood T cell repertoires in COVID-19. The table came from immunoSEQ multiplex PCR; TCRdb's copy has only in-frame clones and leaves some out. The table lists approximately 210,000 clones, 92% of them singletons. The sequenced sample consisted of peripheral blood. The origin of the receptors is a man aged 30-40 years with acute or convalescent COVID-19.

This clone has only a few counts. The chain recombines TRBV7-9 with TRBJ2-5; the D is unclear. V lost 1 base and J lost 7, with 16 bases in between. The CDR3 spans 15 residues. Germline CDR1 is SEHNR and CDR2 is FQNEAQ (reference sequence). The chain's CDR3 is CASSLGLVRIGTQYF. The CDR3 DNA sequence: TGTGCCAGCAGCTTAGGGCTAGTGCGGATCGGGACCCAGTACTTC.

This chain connects TRBV2 to TRBJ1-5, with TRBD1 matching 9 bases. Germline lookup yields CDR1 SNHLY and CDR2 FYNNEI. The CDR3 has 16 amino acids. V was pared by 10 bases and J by 0 bases, with 10 bases of the junction left unmatched. The CDR3 region is CATTMNRGHSNQPQHF. The CDR3 DNA follows: TGTGCCACCACAATGAACAGGGGGCATAGCAATCAGCCCCAGCATTTT.

J is TRBJ2-7 and V is TRBV11-1, with 8 bases fitting TRBD1. The CDR3 has 14 residues. With 5 bases clipped from V and 4 bases from J, the junction kept 7 bases outside the gene matches. Germline CDR1 and CDR2: SGHAT and FQDESV (reference sequence). CDR3 nucleotides: TGTGCCAGCAGCCGGGGACAGGATATTTACGAGCAGTACTTC. Translation gives CASSRGQDIYEQYF.

The V and J genes are TRBV5-8 and TRBJ2-2; tentative D call: TRBD2 (6 bases). The CDR3 loop spans 17 amino acids. V was trimmed by 2 bases and J by 7 bases, leaving 21 bases between them. CDR1 is SGHTS, CDR2 YDEGEE, per germline. The CDR3 loop is CASSFLGEVPRGGELFF. CDR3 sequence (DNA): TGTGCCAGCAGCTTTCTTGGGGAGGTGCCGCGCGGCGGGGAGCTGTTTTTT.

The chain employs TRBV6-5 and TRBJ2-1; possibly TRBD1 for D (7 bases). The CDR3 contains 14 residues. The germline V gene encodes CDR1 MNHEY and CDR2 SVGAGI. The V and J ends lost 4 bases and 9 bases respectively, with 16 bases between them. The CDR3 coding sequence is TGTGCCAGCAGTTCCGGGGGACAGTACTTTGAGCAGTTCTTC. Translated: CASSSGGQYFEQFF.

The chain carries TRBV11-2 and TRBJ2-7, with TRBD2 matching over 12 bases. CDR1 SGHAT and CDR2 FQNNGV come from the germline V gene. V dropped 5 bases and J dropped 7; count of bases not matched to a gene: 9. The CDR3 consists of 15 residues. CDR3 protein: CASSARLAGVGEQYF. DNA of the CDR3: TGTGCCAGCAGCGCCAGACTAGCGGGGGTCGGGGAGCAGTACTTC. Combining the CDR3 with reference TRBV11-2 and TRBJ2-7 gives the whole variable domain EAGVAQSPRYKIIEKRQSVAFWCNPISGHATLYWYQQILGQGPKLLIQFQNNGVVDDSQLPKDRFSAERLKGVDSTLKIQPAKLEDSAVYLCASSARLAGVGEQYFGPGTRLTVT.

This clone was seen a single time. CDR3: CASSQGGTSQYF. The CDR3 DNA follows: TGTGCCAGCAGCCAAGGAGGGACTTCCCAGTACTTC. The chain employs TRBV3-1 (or the pseudogene TRBV3-2) and TRBJ2-5; possible D gene TRBD2, 6 bases. V lost 1 base, J lost 9 bases, and 9 bases lay in between. There are 12 residues in the CDR3. Germline-derived CDR1 and CDR2 are LGHDT and YNNKEL (reference sequence).

This chain connects TRBV29-1 to TRBJ1-1, with 8 bases matching TRBD1. CDR3 size: 11 residues. The germline V gene has CDR1 SQVTM and CDR2 ANQGSEA. V trimming: 5 bases; J trimming: 4 bases; junction bases outside the gene matches: 0. The CDR3 spells CSVQGATEAFF. The CDR3 DNA sequence: TGCAGCGTTCAGGGGGCCACTGAAGCTTTCTTT. The full variable domain, its missing parts supplied by reference TRBV29-1 and TRBJ1-1, is SAVISQKPSRDICQRGTSLTIQCQVDSQVTMMFWYRQQPGQSLTLIATANQGSEATYESGFVIDKFPISRPNLTFSTLTVSNMSPEDSSIYLCSVQGATEAFFGQGTRLTVV.

The chain uses TRBV18 and TRBJ2-5, with 7 bases aligning to TRBD1. This CDR3 spans 14 amino acids. Germline V gene data show CDR1 as KGHSH and CDR2 as LQKENI. The V gene end was trimmed by 2 bases and the J gene end by 5 bases; junction bases not matched to a gene: 5. The CDR3 DNA is TGTGCCAGCTCACCAGCGACAGGGAGTGAGACCCAGTACTTC. As protein: CASSPATGSETQYF.